Sequencing of this T cell receptor beta chain was carried out in a study of spatial heterogeneity in lung cancer. Study-wide points: Estimated TCR-seq coverage of tumor T cells was only approximately 7% for alpha chains. For beta chains, the corresponding estimate was about 13%. Counts of expanded intratumoral alpha and beta TCRs tracked tumor mutation counts. Ubiquitous and regional nonsynonymous mutation counts were tracked by ubiquitous and regional expanded TCR counts, respectively.

Time point in this sample: sample taken at primary tumor resection. The donor group consisted of some 70 patients who had untreated, early-stage non-small cell lung cancer. The sequenced material consisted of unsorted whole RNA from tumor, nontumor lung or frozen PBMC. TCRdb processed the 5' RACE reads anew with MiXCR; each CDR3 protein has one entry. The repertoire consists of about 18,000 distinct CDR3 sequences, with around 8.1% occurring once and the leading ten covering roughly 20%. This clonotype has a handful of counts. Its antigen is still unknown. The CDR3 has 16 residues. With 1 base removed from V and 5 bases from J, the gap between germline ends came to 16 bases. CDR1 and CDR2 (germline): SGHNT, YYREEE (reference sequence).

This specimen consisted of lung tumor tissue, obtained at surgery. This sequence originates from a male donor with early-stage non-small cell lung cancer. The J gene is TRBJ2-1, the V gene TRBV5-4; D perhaps matches TRBD2 (7 bases). CDR3 sequence (DNA): TGTGCCAGCAGCTTGAGTGTGCGGGGGCCCAACAATGAGCAGTTCTTC. Its protein product is CASSLSVRGPNNEQFF.